This T cell receptor beta chain appears in the sequencing data of a study of tumor and adjacent non-tumor tissue in lung cancer. The wider study: There were some 11 adenocarcinoma, a couple of squamous cell carcinoma and 1 small cell lung cancer cases. Patients were aged roughly 30 to 76, roughly nine men and 4 to 6 women, stage I to III.

RNA was extracted from bulk tissue without any cell sorting. This non-tumor lung sample came from over 3 cm beyond the tumor edge. In the case of this clonotype: What it binds is unknown. At one end, the junction sequence differs from germline, possibly due to a read error.

Three rounds of nested PCR, following a modified ARM-PCR protocol, produced the TCRbeta library. One entry per CDR3 protein, called by TCRdb with MiXCR from the multiplex PCR reads. The profile shows 70,000 to 90,000 distinct CDR3 sequences, approximately 71% of them singletons. Points from the study as a whole: Shorter survival was associated with higher TCR diversity in tumors.

Sequenced sample: distant non-tumor lung tissue. The source is a woman aged 45-65 years with non-small cell lung cancer.

The CDR3 region has the DNA TGTGCCAGCTGGAGGGGGCTGAACACTGAAGCTTTTTTT. Residues: CASWRGLNTEAFF. The chain has TRBV6-6 and TRBJ1-1, with 7 bases aligning to TRBD1. In germline, CDR1 is MNHNY, CDR2 SVGAGI (reference sequence). CDR3 length: 13 residues.